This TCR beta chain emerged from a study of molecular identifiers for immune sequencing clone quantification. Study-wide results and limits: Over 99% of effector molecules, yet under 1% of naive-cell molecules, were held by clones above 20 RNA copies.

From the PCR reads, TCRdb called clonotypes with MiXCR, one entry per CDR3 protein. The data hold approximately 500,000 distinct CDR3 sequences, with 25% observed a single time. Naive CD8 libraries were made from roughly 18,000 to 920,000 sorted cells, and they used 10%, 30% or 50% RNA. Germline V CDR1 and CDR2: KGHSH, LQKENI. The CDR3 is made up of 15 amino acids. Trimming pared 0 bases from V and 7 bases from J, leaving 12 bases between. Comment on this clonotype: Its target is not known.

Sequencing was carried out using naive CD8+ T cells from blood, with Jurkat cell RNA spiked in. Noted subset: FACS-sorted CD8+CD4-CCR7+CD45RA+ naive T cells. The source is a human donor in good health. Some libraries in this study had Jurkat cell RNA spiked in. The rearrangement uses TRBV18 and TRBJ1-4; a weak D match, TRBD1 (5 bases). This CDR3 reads CASSPPGQSVEKLFF. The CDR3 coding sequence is TGTGCCAGCTCACCACCGGGGCAGTCGGTTGAAAAACTGTTTTTT.